The 24 T cell receptor beta chains listed next were all sequenced from one sample in a study of T cells in women clearing cervical HPV infection. The table came from immunoSEQ multiplex PCR; TCRdb's copy has only in-frame clones and leaves some out. Found here are roughly 31,000 clones; the top ten clones hold around 6.8%. Sequencing input: blood buffy coat. The receptors come from a woman aged 18-69 years with a cervical HPV16 infection that either progressed to CIN3+ or cleared (not recorded which).

Details on this clone: Sequencing ends 3 residues short of the CDR3 end; the germline J gene provides the rest. The chain joins TRBV20-1 to TRBJ2-7; D possibly corresponds to TRBD1 (7 bases). The CDR3 has 14 residues. Between the trimmed V and J ends, which lost 5 bases and 3 bases, there was a span of 17 bases. Germline V gene sequence: CDR1 DFQATT, CDR2 SNEGSKA (reference sequence). CDR3 DNA (partial): TGCAGTGCTGTGGACAGGACTATTTTCTACGAG. Residues: CSAVDRTIFYE. In full, the CDR3 reads CSAVDRTIFYEQYF.

A word on this clone: The missing CDR3 end, 3 residues past where the read stops, is filled in from the germline J gene. The chain recombines TRBV6-1 with TRBJ2-1; 7 nucleotides match TRBD2. Germline V gives CDR1 MNHNS, CDR2 SASEGT. This CDR3 is 15 amino acids long. The V and J ends lost 4 bases and 9 bases, in that order; junction bases with no gene match: 12. The CDR3 is CASSVNPGRVSEQFF. The covered CDR3 bases are TGTGCCAGCAGTGTCAATCCGGGGAGGGTCTCTGAG.

Regarding this clone: The CDR3 end is not reached by the read, which stops 3 residues before it; the germline J gene fills it in. V usage is TRBV13 and J usage is TRBJ2-2; D ambiguous. V lost 2 bases and J 7 bases, leaving 14 bases between the germline ends. CDR1 and CDR2 from the germline V gene are PRHDT and FYEKMQ (reference sequence). CDR3 length equals 15 residues. The CDR3 reads CASSLPPGSVGELFF. The covered CDR3 bases are TGTGCCAGCAGCTTACCCCCAGGATCGGTCGGGGAG.

About this clone itself: The CDR3 end falls 3 residues outside the read, so it is completed with the germline J gene. The chain has TRBV5-1 and TRBJ1-2, with TRBD1 matching 9 bases. CDR1 is SGHRS, CDR2 YFSETQ, per germline. The CDR3 is made up of 12 amino acids. Incomplete CDR3 DNA: TGCGCCAGCAGCCGGACAGGGGACGGC. It translates to CASSRTGDG. The whole CDR3 protein reads CASSRTGDGYTF.

As concerns this clone: The read gets to within 3 residues of the CDR3 end, and the germline J gene fills in the rest. The chain combines TRBV5-1 with TRBJ1-4; D is undetermined. Germline CDR1 SGHRS, CDR2 YFSETQ. This CDR3 has 16 amino acids. V dropped 0 bases and J dropped 0 bases, with 9 bases sitting between them. Here the CDR3 reads CASSLAGEPTNEKLFF. The sequenced CDR3 bases are TGCGCCAGCAGCTTGGCCGGGGAGCCAACTAATGAAAAA.

To note about this clone: Read data end 3 residues before the CDR3 end; the end is taken from the germline J gene. The rearrangement joins TRBV5-5 to TRBJ2-5; D gene unclear. Germline CDR1 is SGHKS and CDR2 is YYEKEE (reference sequence). Trimming removed 5 bases from V and 1 base from J, with 6 bases in between. The CDR3 totals 12 residues. CDR3 in amino acids: CASRLVQETQYF. The part of the CDR3 DNA that was read is TGTGCCAGCAGACTCGTCCAAGAGACC. Full variable domain (missing parts from reference TRBV5-5 and TRBJ2-5): DAGVTQSPTHLIKTRGQQVTLRCSPISGHKSVSWYQQVLGQGPQFIFQYYEKEERGRGNFPDRFSARQFPNYSSELNVNALLLGDSALYLCASRLVQETQYFGPGTRLLVL.

A word on this clone: Coverage ceases 3 residues before the CDR3 finishes, and the germline J gene fills in the end. V gene TRBV19 combines with J gene TRBJ2-4, with TRBD1 matching over 7 bases. Germline CDR1 is LNHDA and CDR2 is SQIVND (reference sequence). The CDR3 is made up of 14 amino acids. CDR3 sequence: CASSLPGQFYGQYF. The DNA read from the CDR3 is TGTGCCAGTAGTTTACCGGGACAGTTCTATGGT. The complete variable domain, with remaining parts taken from reference TRBV19 and TRBJ2-4, reads DGGITQSPKYLFRKEGQNVTLSCEQNLNHDAMYWYRQDPGQGLRLIYYSQIVNDFQKGDIAEGYSVSREKKESFPLTVTSAQKNPTAFYLCASSLPGQFYGQYFGAGTRLSVL.

As concerns this clone: The read ends 3 residues before the CDR3 terminus; that terminus is restored from the germline J gene. The rearrangement joins TRBV7-3 to TRBJ2-5; D might be TRBD1 (8 bases). CDR1 SGHTA and CDR2 FQGTGA come from the germline V gene. The CDR3 is 16 residues long. Trimming stripped 6 bases from V and 5 bases from J, with 22 bases between. Incomplete CDR3 DNA: TGTGCCAGCAGTCAGGGGGCTAGCGGACAAGGGGAGACC. It specifies CASSQGASGQGET. The CDR3 in its entirety is CASSQGASGQGETQYF.

The DNA read from the CDR3 is TGCAGTGCTACACGATCTACAGGGGGCCAGTTTCAGCCC. Translation gives CSATRSTGGQFQP. The full CDR3 protein is CSATRSTGGQFQPQHF. The gene calls are TRBV20-1 and TRBJ1-5, with 9 bases aligning to TRBD1. The CDR3 end lies 3 residues beyond the end of the read and is filled in from the germline J gene. The V gene end was trimmed by 4 bases and the J gene end by 6 bases; junction bases not matched to a gene: 13. CDR1 and CDR2 (germline): DFQATT, SNEGSKA (reference sequence). This CDR3 contains 16 residues.

A note on this clone: Coverage ceases 3 residues before the CDR3 finishes, and the germline J gene fills in the end. V gene TRBV20-1 combines with J gene TRBJ2-7; TRBD2 aligns across 8 bases. The germline V gene encodes CDR1 DFQATT and CDR2 SNEGSKA (reference sequence). The CDR3 spans 12 residues. V shed 3 bases and J 5 bases; nucleotides not matched to a gene: 3. CDR3 bases read: TGCAGTGCTAGCGGGGGGGTGAACGAG. As protein: CSASGGVNE. The complete CDR3 sequence is CSASGGVNEQYF.

This CDR3 is CSATVLLRAYEQYF. Partial CDR3 DNA: TGCAGTGCTACGGTCTTACTGCGCGCCTACGAG. The gene calls are TRBV20-1 and TRBJ2-7; D remains ambiguous. The CDR3 goes on 3 residues after the read ends, and that part is filled in from the germline J gene. The CDR3 has 14 amino acids. Per germline, CDR1 DFQATT and CDR2 SNEGSKA (reference sequence). V shed 4 bases and J shed 2 bases, with 15 bases lying between them.

As regards this clone: The read gets to within 3 residues of the CDR3 end, and the germline J gene fills in the rest. This chain links TRBV6-4 with TRBJ1-2; D perhaps matches TRBD1 (5 bases). Looked up from germline, CDR1 is MRHNA and CDR2 is SNTAGT. The CDR3 covers 12 residues. The covered CDR3 bases are TGTGCCAGCAGTGATGGACACAGCGGC. Translation: CASSDGHSG. The CDR3 in full is CASSDGHSGYTF.

Worth noting for this clone: The CDR3 is cut off 3 residues early in the read; its end comes from the germline J gene. The chain combines TRBV2 with TRBJ2-1; TRBD1 aligns across 8 bases. From germline, CDR1 is SNHLY and CDR2 FYNNEI. The V gene end was trimmed by 4 bases and the J gene end by 8 bases; junction bases not matched to a gene: 10. This CDR3 has 15 residues. CDR3 residues: CASSAGQGSFDEQFF. Incomplete CDR3 DNA: TGTGCCAGCAGTGCTGGACAGGGCTCATTTGATGAG.

Concerning this clone: The read ends 3 residues before the CDR3 terminus; that terminus is restored from the germline J gene. The chain carries TRBV7-9 and TRBJ2-5, with D uncertain. Germline lookup yields CDR1 SEHNR and CDR2 FQNEAQ (reference sequence). V was cut by 4 bases and J by 3 bases, with 9 bases left in between. This CDR3 is built from 13 residues. CDR3 bases read: TGTGCCAGCAGCTCCACAGTCAAAGAGACC. Its translation: CASSSTVKET. The full-length CDR3 reads as CASSSTVKETQYF.

Comments on this clone: The read gets to within 3 residues of the CDR3 end, and the germline J gene fills in the rest. J is TRBJ1-2 and V is TRBV10-3; D ambiguous. Trimming removed 0 bases at V and 4 bases at J, with 3 bases between. The germline V gene encodes CDR1 ENHRY and CDR2 SYGVKD. The CDR3 contains 12 residues. CDR3 residues: CAISESRYGYTF. CDR3 DNA (partial): TGTGCCATCAGTGAGTCCCGCTATGGC.

Comment on this clone: The read falls 3 residues short of the CDR3 end, and the missing part is taken from the germline J gene. The chain is built from TRBV5-1 and TRBJ2-6; D may be TRBD2 (7 bases). The V gene's germline CDR1 is SGHRS and CDR2 YFSETQ. This CDR3 region has 16 residues. V was trimmed by 0 bases and J by 4 bases, leaving 11 bases between them. The CDR3 DNA, read in part, is TGCGCCAGCAGCTTGGATGGGGGGGCCGGGGCCAACGTC. Translation: CASSLDGGAGANV. The entire CDR3 protein is CASSLDGGAGANVLTF.

On this clone itself: The CDR3 end falls 3 residues outside the read, so it is completed with the germline J gene. The rearrangement uses TRBV2 and TRBJ2-3; the D is unclear. Germline assignment: CDR1 SNHLY and CDR2 FYNNEI. The length of the CDR3 is 13 residues. CDR3 bases read: TGTGCCAGCAGCCCTAGAGAACAAGAGACG. This encodes CASSPREQET. The full CDR3 sequence reads CASSPREQETQYF.

With respect to this clone: The read ends 3 residues shy of where the CDR3 ends; the end is completed using the germline J gene. This chain links TRBV7-6 with TRBJ1-1; D uncertain. Germline V gives CDR1 SGHVS, CDR2 FNYEAQ. The CDR3 covers 14 residues. Trimming left V 3 bases short and J 2 bases short, with 10 bases between. CDR3 DNA (partial): TGTGCCAGCAGCTTCCCTACAGTCAACACTGAA. It encodes CASSFPTVNTE. In full, the CDR3 is CASSFPTVNTEAFF. Drawing the rest from reference TRBV7-6 and TRBJ1-1, the complete variable domain is GAGVSQSPRYKVTKRGQDVALRCDPISGHVSLYWYRQALGQGPEFLTYFNYEAQQDKSGLPNDRFSAERPEGSISTLTIQRTEQRDSAMYRCASSFPTVNTEAFFGQGTRLTVV.

A note on this clone: The CDR3 end falls 3 residues outside the read, so it is completed with the germline J gene. This chain connects TRBV7-9 to TRBJ2-1; 7 nucleotides line up with TRBD2. The CDR3 runs 13 residues. Germline values: CDR1 SEHNR, CDR2 FQNEAQ (reference sequence). With 5 bases clipped from V and 6 bases from J, the junction kept 4 bases outside the gene matches. The sequenced CDR3 bases are TGTGCCAGCAGCGACGGGACTACCAATGAG. Its protein product is CASSDGTTNE. The whole CDR3 reads CASSDGTTNEQFF.

Of note for this clone: The CDR3 end is not reached by the read, which stops 3 residues before it; the germline J gene fills it in. V gene TRBV5-1 combines with J gene TRBJ2-7, with 7 bases identical to TRBD1. The CDR3 contains 15 residues. Per germline, CDR1 SGHRS and CDR2 YFSETQ. After removal of 4 bases from V and 5 bases from J, the junction contained 12 bases not matched to a gene. The chain's CDR3 is CASSGRGQSLDEQYF. The covered CDR3 bases are TGCGCCAGCAGCGGAAGGGGACAGTCCCTCGACGAG. Full variable domain (remainder filled in from reference TRBV5-1 and TRBJ2-7): KAGVTQTPRYLIKTRGQQVTLSCSPISGHRSVSWYQQTPGQGLQFLFEYFSETQRNKGNFPGRFSGRQFSNSRSEMNVSTLELGDSALYLCASSGRGQSLDEQYFGPGTRLTVT.

Notes on this clone: With the read ending 3 residues before the CDR3 end, the germline J gene is used to fill in that end. V is TRBV19 and J is TRBJ2-1; TRBD1 agrees at 10 bases. Losses at the gene ends were 5 bases for V and 9 bases for J; bases not matched to a gene: 13. The CDR3 has 16 amino acids. Germline values: CDR1 LNHDA, CDR2 SQIVND (reference sequence). The chain's CDR3 is CASSPTGGARGAEQFF. The sequenced CDR3 bases are TGTGCCAGTAGTCCGACAGGGGGCGCGAGGGGGGCTGAG.

To note about this clone: The CDR3 end falls 3 residues outside the read, so it is completed with the germline J gene. The genes are TRBV7-9 and TRBJ2-3, with D hard to call. Deletions cut 2 bases from V and 0 bases from J, with 3 bases between. CDR3 size: 13 residues. CDR1 is SEHNR and CDR2 is FQNEAQ in the germline V gene (reference sequence). The covered CDR3 bases are TGTGCCAGCAGCTTAATAAGCACAGATACG. The encoded protein is CASSLISTDT. The full-length CDR3 reads as CASSLISTDTQYF.

Comments on this clone: The read halts 3 residues ahead of the CDR3 end, with the missing end drawn from the germline J gene. The V and J genes are TRBV2 and TRBJ1-2, with a weak D call TRBD1 (6 bases). Germline assignment: CDR1 SNHLY and CDR2 FYNNEI. The CDR3 consists of 15 residues. The germline V and J ends were trimmed by 0 bases and 4 bases, with 12 bases remaining between them. The part of the CDR3 DNA that was read is TGTGCCAGCAGTGAAGCGGGGGGGCGGGTCTATGGC. Residues: CASSEAGGRVYG. The CDR3 reads in full as CASSEAGGRVYGYTF.

A word on this clone: The read comes to an end 3 residues before the CDR3 does, leaving the germline J gene to fill in the end. The V and J genes are TRBV7-2 and TRBJ2-2, with a possible D match to TRBD2 (7 bases). In germline, CDR1 is SGHTA, CDR2 FQGNSA. The CDR3 has 15 residues. The CDR3 bases that were read are TGTGCCAGCAACCCGGCGGGGGCAGGGAATTCACCG. It translates to CASNPAGAGNSP. The full-length CDR3 reads as CASNPAGAGNSPLFF.